This T cell receptor (beta chain) is from a study of beta chain features in type 1 diabetes. Regarding the study as a whole: Any role of HLA type in TCRB rearrangement remained unresolved here. Patients showed naive, central memory and Treg TCRB repertoires that appeared more similar than those of healthy donors.

As for this clone: The antigen remains undetermined.

Cell sorting via CD45RO/CCR7/CD25/CD127/CD95/CD27 was performed to obtain CD4+ naive, central memory, regulatory and stem cell-like memory cells. Over 95% purity was reached by all sorted populations. Trimming at V came to 6 bases and at J to 4 bases, leaving 12 bases not matched to a gene. This CDR3 contains 16 residues. Germline lookup yields CDR1 MNHEY and CDR2 SMNVEV (reference sequence). Isolated RNA was reverse transcribed in full, so expressed TCRB transcripts were sequenced. Profiled with immunoSEQ multiplex PCR; TCRdb holds only in-frame clones, not every one. The table shows 30,000 to 45,000 clones, with 50% to 75% occurring only once.

The chain combines TRBV27 with TRBJ2-5; the match to TRBD2 covers 9 bases. Sequencing was done on a sample of Tregs from blood. This TCR was recovered from a woman in her 30s in good health. DNA for the CDR3: TGTGCCAGCAGCTTAGAGGTAGCGGGAGCACCAGAGACCCAGTACTTC. It specifies CASSLEVAGAPETQYF.